This passage covers 21 T cell receptor beta chains from one sample sequenced in a study of cytotoxic CD8 clonotypes in ibrutinib-treated CLL. Only in-frame clones appear in the TCRdb table, and some are missing; sequencing was by immunoSEQ multiplex PCR. The sample records 160,000 or so clones, 70% to 90% being singletons. Here the sequenced sample was PBMCs, taken at disease progression, from a patient treated with ibrutinib. Source of these receptors: a human donor with chronic lymphocytic leukemia.

The gene calls are TRBV25-1 and TRBJ2-1, with 7 bases aligning to TRBD2. CDR1 and CDR2 (germline): MGHDK, SYGVNS. V lost 6 bases, J lost 4 bases, and 6 bases stayed unmatched. The CDR3 covers 14 residues. The CDR3 DNA sequence: TGTGCCAGCAGGCGAAGCGGGACGTACAATGAGCAGTTCTTC. Protein product: CASRRSGTYNEQFF. Using reference TRBV25-1 and TRBJ2-1 for the parts outside the CDR3, the full variable domain is EADIYQTPRYLVIGTGKKITLECSQTMGHDKMYWYQQDPGMELHLIHYSYGVNSTEKGDLSSESTVSRIRTEHFPLTLESARPSHTSQYLCASRRSGTYNEQFFGPGTRLTVL.

The chain carries TRBV4-1 and TRBJ2-1; 8 bases match TRBD2. V dropped 10 bases and J dropped 0; count of bases not matched to a gene: 8. Germline V gives CDR1 MGHRA, CDR2 YSYEKL. CDR3 length: 15 amino acids. CDR3 sequence (DNA): TGCGCCACTAAGACTAGCGAGAACTCCTACAATGAGCAGTTCTTC. Amino acid sequence: CATKTSENSYNEQFF.

V and J are TRBV2 and TRBJ1-3; D might be TRBD1 (6 bases). The CDR3 is 15 amino acids. CDR1 is SNHLY and CDR2 is FYNNEI in the germline V gene. The V and J ends lost 6 bases and 0 bases respectively, with 12 bases between them. This chain's CDR3 is CASSAGVASGNTIYF. The CDR3 DNA sequence: TGTGCCAGCAGCGCAGGGGTTGCCTCTGGAAACACCATATATTTT.

The CDR3 loop is CATSREPALAKNIQYF. The DNA for the CDR3 is TGTGCCACCAGCAGAGAGCCAGCCCTAGCCAAAAACATTCAGTACTTC. This sequence joins TRBV15 and TRBJ2-4; no definite D call. Germline V CDR1 and CDR2: LNHNV, YYDKDF (reference sequence). The CDR3 contains 16 residues. Between the trimmed V and J ends, which lost 0 bases and 0 bases, there was a span of 9 bases.

The J gene is TRBJ2-7, the V gene TRBV27; tentative D call: TRBD1 (6 bases). Germline V lookup: CDR1 MNHEY, CDR2 SMNVEV (reference sequence). The length of the CDR3 is 15 residues. The V end lost 6 bases, the J end lost 1 base, and 16 bases lay between the germline ends. The CDR3 DNA follows: TGTGCCAGCAGAAACGCCGGACAGTCTTCCTACGAGCAGTACTTC. It specifies CASRNAGQSSYEQYF.

V gene TRBV2 combines with J gene TRBJ1-2; D might be TRBD1 (6 bases). Germline lookup yields CDR1 SNHLY and CDR2 FYNNEI. V dropped 3 bases and J dropped 1 base, with 12 bases sitting between them. The CDR3 runs 15 residues. The CDR3 loop reads CASSEWTDNNYGYTF. As DNA, the CDR3 is TGTGCCAGCAGTGAGTGGACAGATAATAACTATGGCTACACCTTC.

The chain uses TRBV27 and TRBJ2-6; TRBD2 matches 7 bases. Germline V gene lookup returns CDR1 MNHEY and CDR2 SMNVEV (reference sequence). The V and J ends lost 1 base and 0 bases, in that order; junction bases with no gene match: 6. The CDR3 length is 18 residues. CDR3 sequence: CASSLYGGDYSGANVLTF. In nucleotides, the CDR3 is TGTGCCAGCAGTTTATATGGGGGGGATTACTCTGGGGCCAACGTCCTGACTTTC. The complete variable domain, with remaining parts taken from reference TRBV27 and TRBJ2-6, reads EAQVTQNPRYLITVTGKKLTVTCSQNMNHEYMSWYRQDPGLGLRQIYYSMNVEVTDKGDVPEGYKVSRKEKRNFPLILESPSPNQTSLYFCASSLYGGDYSGANVLTFGAGSRLTVL.

This clone was seen a single time. The chain joins TRBV7-9 to TRBJ2-7, with D unclear. Trimming shortened V by 7 bases and J by 3 bases, and 13 bases separated the two germline ends. CDR1 is SEHNR, CDR2 FQNEAQ, per germline (reference sequence). The CDR3 loop spans 13 amino acids. The CDR3 DNA is TGTGCCAGCAACGACGCGAGATACTACGAGCAGTACTTC. Amino acid sequence: CASNDARYYEQYF.

The chain carries TRBV19 and TRBJ1-5; 7 bases match TRBD1. The germline V gene has CDR1 LNHDA and CDR2 SQIVND (reference sequence). This CDR3 has 17 residues. The V segment lost 7 bases and the J segment 6 bases; nucleotides outside the gene matches: 18. Here the CDR3 reads CASTPLRAGGLSQPQHF. The CDR3 DNA reads TGTGCCAGTACCCCCCTTAGGGCAGGGGGTCTCAGTCAGCCCCAGCATTTT.

This chain uses TRBV28 with TRBJ2-5, with 10 bases identical to TRBD2. Trimming removed 8 bases from V and 5 bases from J; junction bases left unmatched: 23. The CDR3 spans 19 residues. Per the germline V gene, CDR1 is MDHEN and CDR2 is SYDVKM. Here the CDR3 reads CASGRTGLAAKSPGETQYF. CDR3 nucleotide sequence: TGTGCCAGCGGGAGGACCGGACTAGCGGCCAAATCCCCAGGGGAGACCCAGTACTTC.

This chain joins TRBV4-3 and TRBJ1-2; 11 bases are a match to TRBD1. The CDR3 consists of 16 residues. The germline gives CDR1 LGHNA, CDR2 YSLEER. Trimming cost V 3 bases and J 5 bases; bases outside gene matches: 8. This CDR3 reads CASSQGTGTGGYGYTF. The DNA for the CDR3 is TGCGCCAGCAGCCAGGGAACCGGGACAGGGGGTTATGGCTACACCTTC.

The CDR3 nucleotides read TGCGCCAGCAGCTTGGCCGGCAGCTCCTACGAGCAGTACTTC. Protein sequence: CASSLAGSSYEQYF. The V and J genes are TRBV5-1 and TRBJ2-7; no clear D gene. Germline CDR1 reads SGHRS; CDR2 reads YFSETQ. The CDR3 runs to 14 residues. V gave up 0 bases and J gave up 0 bases, with 7 bases separating them.

The chain recombines TRBV19 with TRBJ1-1; TRBD1 might be the D (5 bases). Trimming removed 4 bases from V and 5 bases from J, with 20 bases in between. This CDR3 has 16 amino acids. Germline V gene data show CDR1 as LNHDA and CDR2 as SQIVND (reference sequence). The CDR3 DNA sequence: TGTGCCAGTAGTACTTATCCAAGGGGCCTTAGTACTGAAGCTTTCTTT. This codes for CASSTYPRGLSTEAFF.

The chain combines TRBV12-2 with TRBJ2-1; the table assigns TRBD1, which was not confirmed against the DNA. TRBV12-2 has pseudogene status. The length of the CDR3 is 14 residues. The CDR3 reads CASRPQNRGDEQFF. For the CDR3, the DNA is TGTGCAAGTCGCCCCCAAAACAGGGGGGATGAGCAGTTCTTC.

The chain is built from TRBV11-3 and TRBJ1-1; TRBD1 might be the D (6 bases). V was pared by 5 bases and J by 4 bases, with 11 bases between. CDR1 is SGHNT, CDR2 YENEEA, per germline. This CDR3 is 13 amino acids long. This chain's CDR3 is CASSQRGGTEAFF. The CDR3 bases are TGTGCCAGCAGCCAGAGGGGGGGCACTGAAGCTTTCTTT.

The rearrangement uses TRBV5-1 and TRBJ2-2, with D perhaps TRBD1 or TRBD2 (5 bases each). Germline CDR1 reads SGHRS; CDR2 reads YFSETQ. V was clipped by 2 bases and J by 4 bases, with 21 bases between them. The CDR3 sequence is 18 residues long. CDR3 in DNA: TGCGCCAGCAGCTTCCTGGTCGGGGCACCCGAGGTCACCGGGGAGCTGTTTTTT. It translates to CASSFLVGAPEVTGELFF.

The V call is TRBV30, the J call TRBJ2-7; 11 bases fit TRBD1. Trimming cost V 0 bases and J 5 bases; bases outside gene matches: 6. The CDR3 is 15 residues long. Per germline, CDR1 GTSNPN and CDR2 SVGIG (reference sequence). The CDR3 is CAWSVAGTGGHEQYF. The CDR3 bases are TGTGCCTGGAGTGTAGCCGGGACAGGGGGTCACGAGCAGTACTTC.

The chain combines TRBV9 with TRBJ2-3; 8 bases are a match to TRBD2. The germline CDR1 and CDR2 sequences are SGDLS and YYNGEE. CDR3 length equals 15 residues. J was trimmed by 3 bases and V by 4 bases; bases with no gene match: 7. The CDR3 loop is CASSSRGLATDTQYF. The CDR3 bases are TGTGCCAGCAGCTCCAGAGGACTAGCTACAGATACGCAGTATTTT.

Remarks on this clone: This CDR3 is also generated by other DNA sequences in the sample. This chain uses TRBV6-5 with TRBJ2-3; D is unresolved. There are 14 residues in the CDR3. Trimming shortened V by 6 bases and J by 1 base, and 11 bases separated the two germline ends. Germline loops: CDR1 MNHEY, CDR2 SVGAGI. The CDR3 DNA follows: TGTGCCAGCAGCTCCTCTGGGGGCACAGATACGCAGTATTTT. Translation gives CASSSSGGTDTQYF.

This clone turned up a few times. This chain links TRBV7-2 with TRBJ2-1; D is uncertain. Between the trimmed V and J ends, which lost 6 bases and 8 bases, there was a span of 11 bases. Per germline, CDR1 SGHTA and CDR2 FQGNSA. CDR3 length: 12 residues. Written as DNA, the CDR3 is TGTGCCAGCAGTCTTGGGTTTCATGAGCAGTTCTTC. Translation gives CASSLGFHEQFF. Variable domain in full (rest from reference TRBV7-2 and TRBJ2-1): GAGVSQSPSNKVTEKGKDVELRCDPISGHTALYWYRQSLGQGLEFLIYFQGNSAPDKSGLPSDRFSAERTGGSVSTLTIQRTQQEDSAVYLCASSLGFHEQFFGPGTRLTVL.

This rearrangement joins TRBV27 to TRBJ1-2, with a weak D call TRBD1 (5 bases). Trimming left V 1 base short and J 2 bases short, with 8 bases between. Looked up from germline, CDR1 is MNHEY and CDR2 is SMNVEV (reference sequence). The CDR3 covers 14 residues. For the CDR3, the DNA is TGTGCCAGCAGTTTATACGGGGGGAACTATGGCTACACCTTC. It encodes CASSLYGGNYGYTF.